This TCR beta chain was observed in a study of graft-versus-host responses after intestinal transplantation. Study-wide results and limits: Subjects displaying graft-donor T cell macrochimerism possessed elevated graft-versus-host to host-versus-graft clonal ratios inside allografts.

Generated by immunoSEQ multiplex PCR, the TCRdb table keeps only in-frame clones and is missing some. The sample lists tens of thousands of clones; approximately 96% were seen once. The germline gives CDR1 MGHRA, CDR2 YSYEKL. Deletions cut 4 bases from V and 2 bases from J, with 14 bases between. The CDR3 spans 15 residues. With regard to this clone: Its cognate antigen is unknown.

The genes are TRBV4-1 and TRBJ2-5; D perhaps matches TRBD1 (5 bases). This specimen consisted of unstimulated CD8+ T cells sorted from spleen or lymph node cells, obtained before intestinal transplant. This receptor was identified in a human donor who received an intestinal transplant. The CDR3 sequence is CASSPRGQPQETQYF. CDR3 coding DNA: TGCGCCAGCAGCCCCAGAGGACAACCACAAGAGACCCAGTACTTC.